This record looks at one T cell receptor (beta chain) sequence and its context. The antigen remains undetermined. The PCR used 60 Vbeta and 13 Jbeta primers. TCRdb keeps only in-frame clones here, not all; method: immunoSEQ multiplex PCR. The sample consists of some 150,000 clones, roughly 79% of them appearing once. The entry originates in a study of cytomegalovirus exposure and HLA in healthy donors. At the level of the study: From HLA-typed donors, an early data release held approximately 85 million unique TCRs.

The study, taken as a whole, reports: A later analysis revealed that TCR association rates differed between HLA loci, peaking at DRB1 and bottoming out at HLA-C. Sequences of the TCR beta chain were said to predict the HLA-A and HLA-B alleles of most subjects accurately. A highly shared variant cluster was judged a likely technical artifact.

Specimen: PBMCs. The sequence came from a male donor in good health and CMV-seronegative.

DNA for the CDR3: TGTGCCAGCAGACAGGGAGCGGGGGGGCCCTCCCAAGAGACCCAGTACTTC. Amino acids: CASRQGAGGPSQETQYF. The rearrangement uses TRBV11-2 and TRBJ2-5; 10 bases fit TRBD2. CDR1 and CDR2 (germline): SGHAT, FQNNGV. The CDR3 has 17 residues. V lost 6 bases to trimming and J lost 1 base; unmatched junction nucleotides: 11.